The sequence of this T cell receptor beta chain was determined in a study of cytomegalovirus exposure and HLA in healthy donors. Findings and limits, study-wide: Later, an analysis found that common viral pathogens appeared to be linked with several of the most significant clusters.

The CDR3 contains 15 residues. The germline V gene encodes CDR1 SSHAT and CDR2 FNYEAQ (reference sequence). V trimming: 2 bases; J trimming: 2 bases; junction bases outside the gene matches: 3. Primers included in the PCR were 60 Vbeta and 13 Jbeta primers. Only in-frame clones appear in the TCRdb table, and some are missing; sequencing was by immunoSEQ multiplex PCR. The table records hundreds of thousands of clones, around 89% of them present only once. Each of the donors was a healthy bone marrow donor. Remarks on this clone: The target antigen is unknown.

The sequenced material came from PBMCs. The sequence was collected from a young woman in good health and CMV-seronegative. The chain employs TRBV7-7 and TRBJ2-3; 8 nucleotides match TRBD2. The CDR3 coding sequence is TGTGCCAGCAGCTTATTTAGCGGGGACACAGATACGCAGTATTTT. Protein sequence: CASSLFSGDTDTQYF. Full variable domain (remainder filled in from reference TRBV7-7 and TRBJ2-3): GAGVSQSPRYKVTKRGQDVTLRCDPISSHATLYWYQQALGQGPEFLTYFNYEAQPDKSGLPSDRFSAERPEGSISTLTIQRTEQRDSAMYRCASSLFSGDTDTQYFGPGTRLTVL.